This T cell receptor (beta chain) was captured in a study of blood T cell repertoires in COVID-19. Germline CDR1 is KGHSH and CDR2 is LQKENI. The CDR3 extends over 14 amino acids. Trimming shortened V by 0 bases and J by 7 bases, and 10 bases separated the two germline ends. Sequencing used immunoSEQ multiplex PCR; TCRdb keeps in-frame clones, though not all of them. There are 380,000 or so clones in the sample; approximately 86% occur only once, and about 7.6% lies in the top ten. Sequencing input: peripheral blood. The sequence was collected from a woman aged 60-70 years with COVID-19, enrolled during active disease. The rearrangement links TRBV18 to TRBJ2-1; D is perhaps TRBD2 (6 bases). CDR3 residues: CASSPPAGRNEQFF. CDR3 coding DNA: TGTGCCAGCTCACCACCGGCGGGGAGGAATGAGCAGTTCTTC.